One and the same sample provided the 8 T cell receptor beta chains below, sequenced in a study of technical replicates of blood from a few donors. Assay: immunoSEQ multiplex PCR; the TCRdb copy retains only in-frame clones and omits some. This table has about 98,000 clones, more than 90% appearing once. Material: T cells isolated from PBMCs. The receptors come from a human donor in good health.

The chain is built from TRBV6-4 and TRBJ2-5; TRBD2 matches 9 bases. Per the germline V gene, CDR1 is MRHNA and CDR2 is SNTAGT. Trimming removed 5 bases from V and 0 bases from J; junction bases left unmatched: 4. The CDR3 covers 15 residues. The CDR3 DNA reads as TGTGCCAGCAGTTCGGTAGCGGGGGACCAAGAGACCCAGTACTTC. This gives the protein CASSSVAGDQETQYF.

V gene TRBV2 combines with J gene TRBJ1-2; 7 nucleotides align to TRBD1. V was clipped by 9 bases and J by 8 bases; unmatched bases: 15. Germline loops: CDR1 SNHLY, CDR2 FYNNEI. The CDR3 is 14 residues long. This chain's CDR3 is CASSPDRAVEGYTF. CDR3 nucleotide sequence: TGTGCCAGTAGTCCCGACAGGGCTGTAGAAGGCTACACCTTC.

The CDR3 region is CASSQEAQREGRLQFF. The CDR3 coding sequence is TGTGCCAGCAGCCAAGAAGCCCAGCGGGAGGGCCGGCTTCAGTTCTTC. V is TRBV4-2 and J is TRBJ2-1; 10 bases fit TRBD2. CDR1 LGHNA and CDR2 YNFKEQ come from the germline V gene. This CDR3 region has 16 residues. After removal of 0 bases from V and 13 bases from J, the junction contained 12 bases not matched to a gene.

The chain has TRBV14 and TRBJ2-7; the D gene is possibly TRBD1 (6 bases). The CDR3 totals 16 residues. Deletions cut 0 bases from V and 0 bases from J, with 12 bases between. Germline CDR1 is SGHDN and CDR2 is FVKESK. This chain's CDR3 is CASSQEWGRYSYEQYF. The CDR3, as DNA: TGTGCCAGCAGCCAAGAATGGGGGCGGTACTCCTACGAGCAGTACTTC. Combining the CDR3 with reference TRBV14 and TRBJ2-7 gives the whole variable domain EAGVTQFPSHSVIEKGQTVTLRCDPISGHDNLYWYRRVMGKEIKFLLHFVKESKQDESGMPNNRFLAERTGGTYSTLKVQPAELEDSGVYFCASSQEWGRYSYEQYFGPGTRLTVT.

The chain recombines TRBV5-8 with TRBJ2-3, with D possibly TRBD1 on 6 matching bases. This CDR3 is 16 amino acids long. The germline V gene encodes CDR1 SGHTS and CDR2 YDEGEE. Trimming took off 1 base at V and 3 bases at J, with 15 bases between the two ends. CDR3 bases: TGTGCCAGCAGCTTGTATCCAGGGGCCGCGACAGATACGCAGTATTTT. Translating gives CASSLYPGAATDTQYF.

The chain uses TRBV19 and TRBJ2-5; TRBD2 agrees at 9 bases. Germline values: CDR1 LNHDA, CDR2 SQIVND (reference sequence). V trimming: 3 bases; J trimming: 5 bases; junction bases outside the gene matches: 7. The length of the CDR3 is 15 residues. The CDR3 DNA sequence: TGTGCCAGTAGTATGAGTGCGGGGGGGCGGGAGACCCAGTACTTC. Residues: CASSMSAGGRETQYF.

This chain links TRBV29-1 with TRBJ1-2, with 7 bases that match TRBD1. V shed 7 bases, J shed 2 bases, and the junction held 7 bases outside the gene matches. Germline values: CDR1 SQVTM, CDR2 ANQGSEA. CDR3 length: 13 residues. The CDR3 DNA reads TGCAGCGCCCAGACAGGGACCAACTATGGCTACACCTTC. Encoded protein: CSAQTGTNYGYTF.

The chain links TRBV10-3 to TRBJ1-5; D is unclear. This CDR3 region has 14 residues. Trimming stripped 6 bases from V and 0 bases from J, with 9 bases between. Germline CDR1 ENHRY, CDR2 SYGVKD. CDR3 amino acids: CAIRAPGSNQPQHF. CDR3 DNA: TGTGCCATCAGGGCGCCGGGTAGCAATCAGCCCCAGCATTTT.